One and the same sample provided the 14 T cell receptor beta chains below, sequenced in a study of T cell clusters in autoimmune cytopenias (dated by TCRdb to between 2017 and 2020). Per sample, 250 ng of peripheral blood genomic DNA, 30,000 to 40,000 genome equivalents, was used for TRB amplification. TCRdb names Illumina MiSeq as the instrument used. Multiplex PCR with a touch-down protocol amplified TRB rearrangements, with the TRB-A and TRB-B primer pools combined in a single tube. The reads were reprocessed in TCRdb, with one entry per CDR3 protein sequence and no accompanying DNA. The table of this sample itemizes fewer than 2,000 distinct CDR3 sequences. More than 15% of the sample is held by the ten biggest clonotypes. This sample also appeared in a second study, on T cell repertoires in aging, cancer and after chemotherapy.

Sequenced input: peripheral blood. All receptors derive from a human donor with chronic lymphocytic leukemia.

Its frequency marks this clonotype as medium-sized. The J gene is TRBJ1-5, the V gene TRBV19. The CDR3 contains 15 residues. Per germline, CDR1 LNHDA and CDR2 SQIVND (reference sequence). This chain's CDR3 is CASSILGVSNQPQHF.

This clonotype is called medium-sized (0.01 to 0.1%) based on its frequency. This chain connects TRBV10-2 to TRBJ2-2. Germline V lookup: CDR1 WSHSY, CDR2 SAAADI. This CDR3 contains 13 residues. The CDR3 is CASIQQNTGELFF.

This clonotype is called large (0.1 to 1%) based on its frequency. The rearrangement uses TRBV6-6 and TRBJ2-5. This CDR3 contains 14 residues. Germline lookup yields CDR1 MNHNY and CDR2 SVGAGI (reference sequence). The CDR3 loop reads CASSYSRWKETQYF.

Judged by frequency, this clonotype is medium-sized. V is TRBV19 and J is TRBJ2-7; the D call of TRBD1 rests on TCRdb alone, since no DNA is present to check it. Looked up from germline, CDR1 is LNHDA and CDR2 is SQIVND (reference sequence). The length of the CDR3 is 15 residues. The CDR3 spells CASSIFQGTPSEQYF.

This clonotype shows up as medium-sized (0.01 to 0.1%) by frequency. The V and J genes are TRBV6-6 and TRBJ2-1. The germline V gene has CDR1 MNHNY and CDR2 SVGAGI (reference sequence). The length of the CDR3 is 11 residues. The CDR3 sequence: CASSAFNEQFF.

This clonotype counts as medium-sized by frequency. The CDR3: CASSLERPSDTQYF. The V call is TRBV5-1, the J call TRBJ2-3; TCRdb reports TRBD2, a call that lacks DNA to check it against. The CDR3 runs 14 residues. Germline lookup yields CDR1 SGHRS and CDR2 YFSETQ.

This clonotype shows up as medium-sized (0.01 to 0.1%) by frequency. V gene TRBV5-4 combines with J gene TRBJ2-3; the TRBD1 assignment by TCRdb is unverifiable without DNA. This CDR3 is built from 14 residues. Germline V gives CDR1 SGHNT, CDR2 YYREEE (reference sequence). The CDR3: CASSLQGSTDTQYF.

The CDR3 loop is CASSWDRGTGKQYF. The V gene is TRBV13, the J gene TRBJ2-7; TCRdb returns TRBD1, unconfirmable since there is no DNA. There are 14 residues in the CDR3. Per the germline V gene, CDR1 is PRHDT and CDR2 is FYEKMQ (reference sequence).

The genes are TRBV10-3 and TRBJ2-7. CDR3 size: 12 residues. Germline loops: CDR1 ENHRY, CDR2 SYGVKD. CDR3 sequence: CAISGSSYEQYF.

This clonotype is classed as medium-sized by frequency. V usage is TRBV10-3 and J usage is TRBJ1-2. The length of the CDR3 is 12 residues. Germline V gene sequence: CDR1 ENHRY, CDR2 SYGVKD. CDR3 amino acids: CAASGGGSGYTF.

This clonotype is labeled large based on frequency. The genes are TRBV7-6 and TRBJ1-2. The CDR3 runs 14 residues. Germline values: CDR1 SGHVS, CDR2 FNYEAQ. CDR3: CASSLGPFGYGYTF.

Frequency places this clonotype as medium-sized. Here the CDR3 reads CASSLGPGTGGNQPQHF. The gene calls are TRBV27 and TRBJ1-5; TCRdb selects TRBD1, and the lack of DNA leaves this call unchecked. Germline loops: CDR1 MNHEY, CDR2 SMNVEV (reference sequence). The CDR3 consists of 17 residues.

Judged by frequency, this clonotype is medium-sized (0.01 to 0.1%). The chain carries TRBV30 and TRBJ2-2; there is no DNA to check the TCRdb D call of TRBD1. The germline CDR1 and CDR2 sequences are GTSNPN and SVGIG (reference sequence). CDR3 size: 15 residues. The CDR3 here is CAWSTGGSLTGELFF.

CDR3: CASSPGVDRQETQYF. The chain is built from TRBV5-1 and TRBJ2-5; checking the TCRdb D call of TRBD1 is not possible without DNA. CDR3 length equals 15 residues. Germline V gene sequence: CDR1 SGHRS, CDR2 YFSETQ.